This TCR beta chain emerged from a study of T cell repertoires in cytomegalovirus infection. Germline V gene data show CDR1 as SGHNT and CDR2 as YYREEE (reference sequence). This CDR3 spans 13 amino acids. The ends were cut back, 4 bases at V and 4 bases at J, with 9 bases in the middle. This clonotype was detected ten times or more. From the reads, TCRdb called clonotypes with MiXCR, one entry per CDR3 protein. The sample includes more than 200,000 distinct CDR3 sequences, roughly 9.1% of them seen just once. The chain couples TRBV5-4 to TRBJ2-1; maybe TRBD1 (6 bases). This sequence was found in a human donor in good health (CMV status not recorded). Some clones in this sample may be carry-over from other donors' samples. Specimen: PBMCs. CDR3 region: CASSHGQYNEQFF. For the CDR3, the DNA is TGTGCCAGCAGCCATGGACAGTACAATGAGCAGTTCTTC. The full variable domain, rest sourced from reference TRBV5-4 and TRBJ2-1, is ETGVTQSPTHLIKTRGQQVTLRCSSQSGHNTVSWYQQALGQGPQFIFQYYREEENGRGNFPPRFSGLQFPNYSSELNVNALELDDSALYLCASSHGQYNEQFFGPGTRLTVL.